This is a list of T cell receptor beta chains from one sample in a study of T cell repertoires in cytomegalovirus infection. The antigens these receptors bind are not known. TCRdb reanalysed the reads using MiXCR and keeps one entry per CDR3 protein. The sample has roughly 860,000 distinct CDR3 sequences, around a third seen once. Sequenced here: cultured CD8+ T cells from PBMCs, sampled from culture after CMV antigen stimulation. The source is a human donor in good health (CMV status not recorded). Some clones in this sample may be carry-over from other donors' samples. Each CDR3 is given without its conserved first and last residue. The order of the fields is V gene, J gene, CDR3 protein.

v_call: TRBV29-1; j_call: TRBJ1-1; cdr3_aa: SVAGTASGGTEAF
v_call: TRBV5-6; j_call: TRBJ2-5; cdr3_aa: ASSSGTWGRTQY
v_call: TRBV28; j_call: TRBJ2-5; cdr3_aa: ASRAGMEFQETQY
v_call: TRBV12-3/TRBV12-4; j_call: TRBJ1-4; cdr3_aa: ASRLLTGTEEKLF
v_call: TRBV28; j_call: TRBJ2-3; cdr3_aa: ASSPLGGFSSYTDTQY
v_call: TRBV20-1; j_call: TRBJ2-3; cdr3_aa: SARDYRASSTDTQY
v_call: TRBV4-1; j_call: TRBJ2-4; cdr3_aa: ASSQMGGAKNIQY
v_call: TRBV27; j_call: TRBJ2-1; cdr3_aa: ASSLSGLGTDNEQF
v_call: TRBV6-5; j_call: TRBJ2-1; cdr3_aa: ASSYVGHEQF
v_call: TRBV7-9; j_call: TRBJ2-7; cdr3_aa: ASSLVGVGQGEPYEQY
v_call: TRBV19; j_call: TRBJ1-5; cdr3_aa: ATKTSQVNQSQH
v_call: TRBV19; j_call: TRBJ2-1; cdr3_aa: ASSIGTLTSGGKNEQF
v_call: TRBV6-5; j_call: TRBJ2-3; cdr3_aa: ASSYSPGSGDTQY
v_call: TRBV20-1; j_call: TRBJ2-1; cdr3_aa: SARDIGGSYNEQF
v_call: TRBV7-2; j_call: TRBJ1-6; cdr3_aa: ASSLYGTGTILDGSPLH